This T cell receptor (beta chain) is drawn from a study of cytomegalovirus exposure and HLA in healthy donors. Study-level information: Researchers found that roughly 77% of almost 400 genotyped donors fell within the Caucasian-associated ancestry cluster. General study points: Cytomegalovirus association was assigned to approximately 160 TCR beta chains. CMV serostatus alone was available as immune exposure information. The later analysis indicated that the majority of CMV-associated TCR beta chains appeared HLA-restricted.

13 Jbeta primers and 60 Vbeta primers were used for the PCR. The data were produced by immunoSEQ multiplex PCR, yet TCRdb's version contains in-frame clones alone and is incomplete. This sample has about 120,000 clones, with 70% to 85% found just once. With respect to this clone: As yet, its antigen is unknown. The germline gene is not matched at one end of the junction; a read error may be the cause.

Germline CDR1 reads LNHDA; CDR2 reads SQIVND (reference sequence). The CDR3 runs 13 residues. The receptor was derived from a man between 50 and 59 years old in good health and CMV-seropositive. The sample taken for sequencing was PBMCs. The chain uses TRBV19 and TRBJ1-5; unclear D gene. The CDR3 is CASRVVADQPRHF. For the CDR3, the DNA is TGTGCCAGTAGGGTAGTAGCGGATCAGCCCCGGCATTTT.